The 29 T cell receptor beta chains presented below share a single source sample, sequenced in a study of identical twins. TCRdb passed the 5' RACE reads through MiXCR, listing each CDR3 protein once. Of some 630,000 distinct CDR3 sequences in the sample, about 7.1% were seen once. These data were also reused for a study on yellow fever vaccine responses in identical twins.

Sequencing used PBMCs. The receptors derive from a woman under 30 in good health.

In its sample, this clonotype was seen many times. V usage is TRBV14 and J usage is TRBJ2-1, with TRBD2 as a possible D gene (6 bases). The germline V and J ends were trimmed by 1 base and 4 bases, with 17 bases remaining between them. The CDR3 covers 17 residues. Germline assignment: CDR1 SGHDN and CDR2 FVKESK. CDR3 protein: CASSQVGDSRLYNEQFF. CDR3 in DNA: TGTGCCAGCAGCCAAGTTGGGGACTCCCGCCTTTACAATGAGCAGTTCTTC.

The chain recombines TRBV6-1 with TRBJ2-1; D gene uncertain. V was shortened by 5 bases and J by 5 bases, with 16 bases between the two germline ends. The CDR3 runs 15 residues. Germline V CDR1 and CDR2: MNHNS, SASEGT. The chain's CDR3 is CASSTWESHNNEQFF. CDR3 bases: TGTGCCAGCAGTACCTGGGAAAGTCATAACAATGAGCAGTTCTTC.

This clonotype was observed many times. This chain joins TRBV12-3 or TRBV12-4 and TRBJ1-3, with TRBD1 identical over 7 bases. CDR3 length equals 13 residues. With 2 bases clipped from V and 7 bases from J, the junction kept 2 bases outside the gene matches. As DNA, the CDR3 is TGTGCCAGCAGTTTAACAGGGGTGAACACCATATATTTT. It codes for CASSLTGVNTIYF.

This clonotype was recorded at least ten times. This chain joins TRBV12-3 or TRBV12-4 and TRBJ2-1; 13 bases line up with TRBD2. The CDR3 contains 14 residues. Trimming removed 6 bases from V and 4 bases from J; junction bases left unmatched: 0. CDR3 region: CASRLAGGYNEQFF. In nucleotides, the CDR3 is TGTGCCAGCAGACTAGCGGGGGGGTACAATGAGCAGTTCTTC.

This clonotype appeared many times. V and J are TRBV12-3 or TRBV12-4 and TRBJ2-7; unclear D gene. The CDR3 has 13 residues. Trimming stripped 3 bases from V and 0 bases from J, with 6 bases between. CDR3 in DNA: TGTGCCAGCAGTTTCACAAGCTCCTACGAGCAGTACTTC. This codes for CASSFTSSYEQYF.

This clonotype was seen only a few times. V is TRBV6-1 and J is TRBJ2-1; the D is unclear. Germline CDR1 reads MNHNS; CDR2 reads SASEGT. The CDR3 spans 15 residues. V lost 6 bases and J 8 bases, leaving 20 bases between the germline ends. CDR3 nucleotide sequence: TGTGCCAGCAGCCCTCGACCGTCCGGATACTATGAGCAGTTCTTC. Its protein product is CASSPRPSGYYEQFF.

This clonotype was counted at least ten times. The chain carries TRBV29-1 and TRBJ2-2; a possible D gene is TRBD1 (5 bases). CDR1 is SQVTM, CDR2 ANQGSEA, per germline. The V end was cut by 1 base, the J end by 2 bases, with 11 bases between. CDR3 length: 15 amino acids. The CDR3 bases are TGCAGCGTTGAAGTTGTGGGGCAAAACACCGGGGAGCTGTTTTTT. Translating it yields CSVEVVGQNTGELFF.

The chain employs TRBV15 and TRBJ2-3; TRBD2 agrees at 14 bases. The CDR3 runs 17 residues. CDR1 is LNHNV, CDR2 YYDKDF, per germline (reference sequence). V was pared by 3 bases and J by 2 bases, with 4 bases of the junction left unmatched. CDR3 protein: CATSRRGLAGATDTQYF. CDR3 DNA sequence: TGTGCCACCAGCAGGAGGGGACTAGCGGGGGCCACAGATACGCAGTATTTT.

This clonotype was seen a few times. The J gene is TRBJ2-1, the V gene TRBV5-6; D is possibly TRBD2 (7 bases). Trimming shortened V by 8 bases and J by 1 base, and 16 bases separated the two germline ends. The CDR3 consists of 15 residues. Per germline, CDR1 SGHDT and CDR2 YYEEEE. CDR3 DNA sequence: TGTGCCAGGTGGGGGGGCGTGGGTTCCTACAATGAGCAGTTCTTC. Translating it yields CARWGGVGSYNEQFF. The full variable domain, with the rest looked up from reference TRBV5-6 and TRBJ2-1, is DAGVTQSPTHLIKTRGQQVTLRCSPKSGHDTVSWYQQALGQGPQFIFQYYEEEERQRGNFPDRFSGHQFPNYSSELNVNALLLGDSALYLCARWGGVGSYNEQFFGPGTRLTVL.

This clonotype was counted many times. The chain couples TRBV20-1 to TRBJ1-2; TRBD1 might be the D (5 bases). Trimming took off 3 bases at V and 5 bases at J, with 10 bases between the two ends. The CDR3 loop spans 12 amino acids. Germline CDR1 and CDR2: DFQATT and SNEGSKA (reference sequence). CDR3 sequence: CSASTGDYGYTF. The CDR3 DNA reads TGCAGTGCTAGTACAGGAGATTATGGCTACACCTTC.

In this sample, this clonotype turned up a few times. The chain carries TRBV11-2 and TRBJ2-7, with 8 bases lining up with TRBD2. After removal of 2 bases from V and 0 bases from J, the junction contained 6 bases not matched to a gene. The CDR3 is made up of 16 amino acids. CDR1 and CDR2 (germline): SGHAT, FQNNGV. CDR3 amino acids: CASSLQPGGYSYEQYV. The CDR3 nucleotides are TGTGCCAGCAGCTTACAACCGGGGGGGTACTCCTACGAGCAGTACGTC.

This clonotype was found many times. The rearrangement joins TRBV20-1 to TRBJ2-2, with D unresolved. The CDR3 extends over 14 amino acids. Deletions cut 3 bases from V and 4 bases from J, with 12 bases between. CDR1 is DFQATT, CDR2 SNEGSKA, per germline (reference sequence). DNA of the CDR3: TGCAGTGCTAGGGGAAGGGTGGGCACCGGGGAGCTGTTTTTT. It specifies CSARGRVGTGELFF.

In its sample, this clonotype was seen a few times. The V and J genes are TRBV6-2 or TRBV6-3 and TRBJ1-2, with D tentatively TRBD1 (6 bases). There are 13 residues in the CDR3. Deletions cut 6 bases from V and 8 bases from J, with 16 bases between. CDR1 is MNHEY and CDR2 is SVGEGT in the germline V gene. In nucleotides, the CDR3 is TGTGCCAGCAGGCCACAGGGACGTGAAGGCTACACCTTC. Translation: CASRPQGREGYTF.

This clonotype was seen repeatedly, ten times or more. The chain links TRBV24-1 to TRBJ2-2; D gene unclear. The length of the CDR3 is 15 residues. Germline V gene data show CDR1 as KGHDR and CDR2 as SFDVKD. Trimming removed 5 bases at V and 4 bases at J, with 13 bases between. The CDR3 loop reads CATSGAPQVTGELFF. The DNA of the CDR3 is TGTGCCACCAGTGGGGCGCCCCAGGTCACCGGGGAGCTGTTTTTT.

This clonotype was counted only a few times. The chain combines TRBV5-1 with TRBJ1-1; possibly TRBD1 for D (6 bases). The CDR3 runs 15 residues. Germline V gene sequence: CDR1 SGHRS, CDR2 YFSETQ. V dropped 3 bases and J dropped 4 bases, with 16 bases sitting between them. CDR3 region: CASSWSGGQVTEAFF. Here the CDR3 DNA reads TGCGCCAGCAGCTGGAGTGGGGGACAAGTCACTGAAGCTTTCTTT.

This sequence joins TRBV21-1 and TRBJ2-5; no DNA check was done on the table's D call, TRBD2. TRBV21-1 is a listed pseudogene. This CDR3 is 18 amino acids long. This CDR3 is CANSKISEGRGYQETQYF. The CDR3 DNA sequence: TGTGCCAACAGCAAAATCTCGGAGGGCAGGGGCTACCAAGAGACCCAGTACTTC.

This clonotype was found a few times. The V call is TRBV20-1, the J call TRBJ2-7, with D tentatively TRBD1 (5 bases). Germline V gene data show CDR1 as DFQATT and CDR2 as SNEGSKA (reference sequence). The CDR3 extends over 13 amino acids. Trimming took off 6 bases at V and 1 base at J, with 13 bases between the two ends. The CDR3 here is CSAPRQSSYEQYV. CDR3 DNA sequence: TGCAGTGCCCCACGACAGTCTTCCTACGAGCAGTACGTC.

This clonotype was counted only a few times. The chain employs TRBV9 and TRBJ1-2; TRBD1 matches 9 bases. The CDR3 has 16 amino acids. V lost 2 bases and J lost 8; bases outside the gene matches: 13. Germline CDR1 SGDLS, CDR2 YYNGEE. For the CDR3, the DNA is TGTGCCAGCAGCGTCGAACCGGGACAGGGCTTCTTCGGCTACACCTTC. Protein sequence: CASSVEPGQGFFGYTF.

The chain combines TRBV5-1 with TRBJ2-1; D might be TRBD1 or TRBD2, each matching 5 bases. CDR3 length: 15 amino acids. V was cut by 4 bases and J by 3 bases, with 14 bases left in between. Germline CDR1 and CDR2: SGHRS and YFSETQ. CDR3 amino acids: CASSRLGVIYNEQFF. The CDR3 DNA is TGCGCCAGCAGCCGCCTGGGGGTCATCTACAATGAGCAGTTCTTC.

This clonotype was recorded at least ten times. The V call is TRBV20-1, the J call TRBJ2-7; no clear D. Trimming left V 7 bases short and J 2 bases short, with 9 bases between. The V gene's germline CDR1 is DFQATT and CDR2 SNEGSKA (reference sequence). This CDR3 region has 11 residues. The chain's CDR3 is CSVGPAYEQYF. Written as DNA, the CDR3 is TGCAGTGTTGGACCTGCCTACGAGCAGTACTTC.

This rearrangement joins TRBV29-1 to TRBJ1-1; TRBD1 might be the D (5 bases). This CDR3 comprises 14 residues. Germline CDR1 and CDR2: SQVTM and ANQGSEA. With 3 bases removed from V and 0 bases from J, the gap between germline ends came to 11 bases. In DNA form, the CDR3 reads TGCAGCGTTGATCAGGGACGGATGAACACTGAAGCTTTCTTT. This encodes CSVDQGRMNTEAFF. The variable domain in full, with the rest retrieved from reference TRBV29-1 and TRBJ1-1, is SAVISQKPSRDICQRGTSLTIQCQVDSQVTMMFWYRQQPGQSLTLIATANQGSEATYESGFVIDKFPISRPNLTFSTLTVSNMSPEDSSIYLCSVDQGRMNTEAFFGQGTRLTVV.

This clonotype was observed many times. The chain is built from TRBV5-1 and TRBJ2-7, with D possibly TRBD1 on 6 matching bases. The length of the CDR3 is 13 residues. Trimming shortened V by 4 bases and J by 5 bases, and 13 bases separated the two germline ends. Germline V gene sequence: CDR1 SGHRS, CDR2 YFSETQ. CDR3 nucleotide sequence: TGCGCCAGCAGCACACAGGGTTCCGACGAGCAGTACTTC. Translated, it gives CASSTQGSDEQYF.

This clonotype appeared many times. V gene TRBV9 combines with J gene TRBJ2-2; 7 bases fit TRBD1. The CDR3 has 15 residues. Germline trimming cut 3 bases from V and 6 bases from J; bases unmatched to any gene: 8. Germline values: CDR1 SGDLS, CDR2 YYNGEE. The DNA of the CDR3 is TGTGCCAGCAGCGGGGAACCACAGGGGCCCGGGGAGCTGTTTTTT. Its protein is CASSGEPQGPGELFF.

This clonotype was counted between two and nine times. The gene calls are TRBV7-2 and TRBJ2-2; 13 bases agree with TRBD2. The CDR3 extends over 18 amino acids. Trimming at V came to 2 bases and at J to 5 bases, leaving 8 bases not matched to a gene. CDR1 is SGHTA, CDR2 FQGNSA, per germline. CDR3 DNA sequence: TGTGCCAGCAGCTTACCACTAGCGGGAGGGTCTCGGACCGGGGAGCTGTTTTTT. Its translation is CASSLPLAGGSRTGELFF.

The CDR3 region is CATSDTRAGGNQPQHF. The CDR3 nucleotides read TGTGCCACCAGTGATACCCGGGCAGGCGGAAATCAGCCCCAGCATTTT. The V call is TRBV24-1, the J call TRBJ1-5; D is unresolved. The V end was cut by 3 bases, the J end by 4 bases, with 15 bases between. CDR1 is KGHDR, CDR2 SFDVKD, per germline. This CDR3 region has 16 residues.

This sequence joins TRBV2 and TRBJ2-4; D perhaps matches TRBD2 (6 bases). V shed 6 bases and J shed 0 bases, with 27 bases lying between them. This CDR3 has 20 residues. CDR1 is SNHLY and CDR2 is FYNNEI in the germline V gene. Here the CDR3 reads CASSSPHLASLEIAKNIQYF. The CDR3 bases are TGTGCCAGCAGCAGCCCTCACCTAGCGTCGCTGGAGATAGCCAAAAACATTCAGTACTTC. The full variable domain, completed using reference TRBV2 and TRBJ2-4, is EPEVTQTPSHQVTQMGQEVILRCVPISNHLYFYWYRQILGQKVEFLVSFYNNEISEKSEIFDDQFSVERPDGSNFTLKIRSTKLEDSAMYFCASSSPHLASLEIAKNIQYFGAGTRLSVL.

This clonotype was found many times. The V gene is TRBV10-3, the J gene TRBJ2-1; D not certain. This CDR3 has 17 residues. Trimming removed 6 bases from V and 0 bases from J, with 18 bases in between. Germline-derived CDR1 and CDR2 are ENHRY and SYGVKD. DNA for the CDR3: TGTGCCATCAGGGACGCGGTTACCCCGAACTCCTACAATGAGCAGTTCTTC. Encoded protein: CAIRDAVTPNSYNEQFF.

V is TRBV5-1 and J is TRBJ1-1; 7 nucleotides agree with TRBD1. J gave up 5 bases and V 4 bases, and 14 bases lay outside the gene matches. This CDR3 has 16 residues. From germline, CDR1 is SGHRS and CDR2 YFSETQ. CDR3 DNA: TGCGCCAGCAGCCCGACCCGGACAGGATCTGGTACTGAAGCTTTCTTT. Translating it yields CASSPTRTGSGTEAFF.

In its sample, this clonotype was seen a few times. The rearrangement links TRBV12-3 or TRBV12-4 to TRBJ1-5, with a possible D match to TRBD1 (6 bases). V was shortened by 3 bases and J by 1 base, with 16 bases between the two germline ends. The CDR3 spans 17 residues. CDR3 amino acids: CASSLGTQRGSNQPQHF. The CDR3 bases are TGTGCCAGCAGTTTGGGGACACAAAGAGGGAGCAATCAGCCCCAGCATTTT.